The sequence of this TCR beta chain was determined in a study of T cells in Graves' hyperthyroidism and ophthalmopathy. Study overall: The blood sample was taken at first diagnosis, before treatment began.

Patients aged 18 to 65 had newly diagnosed hyperthyroidism lasting under 2 months. Out of about 10 ml of fresh peripheral blood came the PBMCs. Study results and caveats: Stable hyperthyroidism was told apart from ophthalmopathy by a model built on 13 V-J features.

The CDR3 is made up of 14 amino acids. V was shortened by 5 bases and J by 1 base, with 11 bases between the two germline ends. Researchers took RNA transcripts and amplified the TCR beta CDR3 regions from them. RT-PCR in the first round (using the HTBI primer set) targeted the TCR CDR3. TCRdb re-analysed the multiplex PCR reads in MiXCR, keeping a single row per CDR3 protein. This sample has approximately 400,000 distinct CDR3 sequences; around 25% occur once, and the top ten carry over 70%. Concerning this clonotype: The target antigen is unknown.

The TCR was taken from a man aged 50-60 years with Graves' hyperthyroidism. Sequencing was performed on blood. The genes are TRBV12-3 or TRBV12-4 and TRBJ1-1; D gene ambiguous. CDR3 region: CASSGLSGNTEAFF. In DNA, the CDR3 is TGTGCCAGCAGTGGCCTGTCCGGGAACACTGAAGCTTTCTTT.